This T cell receptor (beta chain) stems from a study of T cell repertoires in cytomegalovirus infection. Study details: The study used recently identified HLA-C-restricted and well-studied HLA-B-restricted CMV epitopes. Indicated by public TCR beta signatures were CMV infection and matching HLA type.

Germline V CDR1 and CDR2: MNHEY, SMNVEV (reference sequence). The V gene end was trimmed by 5 bases and the J gene end by 1 base; junction bases not matched to a gene: 5. This CDR3 contains 14 residues. TCRdb independently ran MiXCR on the reads; one entry per CDR3 protein. The sample yields around 770,000 distinct CDR3 sequences, around 29% seen once. Whole-study findings and limits: Of the TCR beta families, the public ones yielded a cumulative frequency that identified carriers of CMV plus the relevant HLA. CMV-specific HLA-C-restricted TCR beta clonotypes dominated the ex vivo response.

Remarks on this clonotype: Its antigen remains unidentified.

This clonotype originated in a human donor in good health (CMV status not recorded). Some clones in this sample may be carry-over from other donors' samples. The V and J genes are TRBV27 and TRBJ2-7, with 7 bases lining up with TRBD1. Material: cultured CD8+ T cells from PBMCs, obtained from culture after CMV antigen stimulation. The CDR3 reads CASSPNRGSYEQYF. The CDR3 nucleotides are TGTGCCAGCAGTCCCAACAGGGGATCCTACGAGCAGTACTTC.